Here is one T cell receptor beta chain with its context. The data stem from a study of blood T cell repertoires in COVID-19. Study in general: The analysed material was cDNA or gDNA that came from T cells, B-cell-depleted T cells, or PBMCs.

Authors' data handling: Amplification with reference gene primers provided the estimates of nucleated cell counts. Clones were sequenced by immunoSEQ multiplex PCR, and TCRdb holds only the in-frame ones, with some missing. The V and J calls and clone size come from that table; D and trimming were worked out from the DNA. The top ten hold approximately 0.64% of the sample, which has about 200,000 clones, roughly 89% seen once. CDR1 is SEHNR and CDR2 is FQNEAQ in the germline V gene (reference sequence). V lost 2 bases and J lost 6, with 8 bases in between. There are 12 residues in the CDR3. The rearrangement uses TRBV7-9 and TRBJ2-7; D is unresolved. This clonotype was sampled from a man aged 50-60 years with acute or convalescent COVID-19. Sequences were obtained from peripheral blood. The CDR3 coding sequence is TGTGCCAGCAGCTTATCTTCGGGCGAGCAGTACGTC. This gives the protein CASSLSSGEQYV.